This T cell receptor beta chain derives from a study of a mutant IDH1 vaccine in newly diagnosed glioma. The time point is: baseline, week 1 (first vaccination visit). Treatment defined: pre-vaccination baseline after standard-of-care therapy. Patients carried new grade 3 or 4 IDH1-mutant astrocytomas lacking nuclear ATRX. The CDR3 runs 12 residues. V gave up 7 bases and J gave up 8 bases, with 14 bases separating them. Germline CDR1 is MNHEY and CDR2 is SMNVEV (reference sequence). Sequencing used immunoSEQ multiplex PCR; TCRdb keeps in-frame clones, though not all of them. Of 80,000 to 100,000 clones in the sample, roughly 87% were seen once.

This rearrangement joins TRBV27 to TRBJ1-2; D possibly corresponds to TRBD1 (5 bases). The receptor was isolated from a man aged 40-49 years with glioma. Some clones in this sample may be carry-over from other donors' samples. The input for sequencing was PBMCs, taken from a glioma patient treated with radiotherapy, temozolomide or both. CDR3 DNA sequence: TGTGCCAGCAAACGGGGCCTCTACGGCTACACCTTC. The encoded protein is CASKRGLYGYTF.